Shown below are 26 T cell receptor beta chains from a single sample sequenced in a study of brain metastases from non-small cell lung cancer. TCRdb's copy holds only in-frame clones and misses some; the assay was immunoSEQ multiplex PCR. The sample includes approximately 5,600 clones, roughly 85% seen only once; the top ten take 7.4%. The sample taken for sequencing was primary lung tumor tissue. The receptors here all came from a donor aged 40 or older with non-small cell lung cancer.

The V call is TRBV5-1, the J call TRBJ2-1, with D tentatively TRBD2 (5 bases). CDR1 is SGHRS, CDR2 YFSETQ, per germline. This CDR3 spans 12 amino acids. Trimming pared 3 bases from V and 9 bases from J, leaving 10 bases between. Written as DNA, the CDR3 is TGCGCCAGCAGCTCGGGAAGTGGTGAGCAGTTCTTC. Its protein is CASSSGSGEQFF.

J is TRBJ1-5 and V is TRBV4-1; no clear D. The germline V gene encodes CDR1 MGHRA and CDR2 YSYEKL. CDR3 length: 15 residues. Trimming cost V 0 bases and J 5 bases, with 11 bases left between them. This CDR3 is CASSQEIKGDQPQHF. Here the CDR3 DNA reads TGCGCCAGCAGCCAAGAAATTAAGGGAGATCAGCCCCAGCATTTT.

The gene calls are TRBV18 and TRBJ1-1, with TRBD1 identical over 7 bases. Unmatched junction bases numbered 3, after V lost 6 bases and J lost 5 bases. This CDR3 region has 12 residues. CDR1 and CDR2 (germline): KGHSH, LQKENI. CDR3 in amino acids: CASSRGGTEAFF. The CDR3 DNA reads TGTGCCAGCTCCAGGGGGGGGACTGAAGCTTTCTTT. Drawing the rest from reference TRBV18 and TRBJ1-1, the complete variable domain is NAGVMQNPRHLVRRRGQEARLRCSPMKGHSHVYWYRQLPEEGLKFMVYLQKENIIDESGMPKERFSAEFPKEGPSILRIQQVVRGDSAAYFCASSRGGTEAFFGQGTRLTVV.

The genes are TRBV5-1 and TRBJ2-3, with TRBD1 as a possible D gene (6 bases). CDR1 SGHRS and CDR2 YFSETQ come from the germline V gene. Trimming cost V 2 bases and J 0 bases, with 13 bases left between them. This CDR3 comprises 16 residues. CDR3 sequence (DNA): TGCGCCAGCAGCTTCCAGGGGCAGGGGAGCACAGATACGCAGTATTTT. Amino acids: CASSFQGQGSTDTQYF.

DNA for the CDR3: TGTGCCTGGAGTGGTGGGGGGTGGGGCGGGGAGCTGTTTTTT. Amino acids: CAWSGGGWGGELFF. V usage is TRBV30 and J usage is TRBJ2-2, with TRBD2 as a possible D gene (6 bases). Trimming left V 1 base short and J 7 bases short, with 13 bases between. CDR1 GTSNPN and CDR2 SVGIG come from the germline V gene (reference sequence). The CDR3 has 14 residues.

Concerning this clone itself: Its ends do not fully match the called genes, so a read error is possible. V and J are TRBV7-9 and TRBJ1-1, with a weak D call TRBD1 (6 bases). This CDR3 is 15 amino acids long. From germline, CDR1 is SEHNR and CDR2 FQNEAQ (reference sequence). The CDR3 sequence is CASSPSTGLNTEAFF. The CDR3 DNA reads TGTGCCAGCAGCCCATCCACAGGGCTGAATACTGAAGCTTTCTTT.

V gene TRBV7-2 combines with J gene TRBJ2-1, with a tentative D call TRBD2 (5 bases). CDR1 and CDR2 from the germline V gene are SGHTA and FQGNSA. V lost 5 bases and J 3 bases, leaving 14 bases between the germline ends. There are 15 residues in the CDR3. This chain's CDR3 is CASSPAAAIYNEQFF. In DNA, the CDR3 is TGTGCCAGCAGCCCGGCAGCGGCTATCTACAATGAGCAGTTCTTC.

This chain joins TRBV19 and TRBJ1-1; D is unresolved. Trimming left V 6 bases short and J 5 bases short, with 13 bases between. Germline loops: CDR1 LNHDA, CDR2 SQIVND (reference sequence). This CDR3 contains 13 residues. The CDR3 spells CASRLVGGTEAFF. Written as DNA, the CDR3 is TGTGCCAGTAGGCTGGTAGGTGGGACTGAAGCTTTCTTT.

This chain's CDR3 is CASSVGGGLDQPQHF. For the CDR3, the DNA is TGTGCCAGCAGCGTGGGGGGTGGACTAGATCAGCCCCAGCATTTT. The V and J genes are TRBV9 and TRBJ1-5; tentative D call: TRBD1 (5 bases). V lost 2 bases and J lost 5, with 14 bases in between. This CDR3 has 15 amino acids. Germline CDR1 reads SGDLS; CDR2 reads YYNGEE.

The CDR3: CATRIPATPYEQYF. CDR3 nucleotides: TGTGCCACCAGGATACCCGCAACTCCCTACGAGCAGTACTTC. The gene calls are TRBV24-1 and TRBJ2-7; no definite D call. The CDR3 is 14 amino acids. Germline V gene data show CDR1 as KGHDR and CDR2 as SFDVKD. Trimming took 7 bases from V and 2 from J, leaving 14 bases between them.

As concerns this clone: At one of its ends the junction is not consistent with the germline gene, which may arise from a read error. Different DNA sequences within this sample yield the same CDR3. V is TRBV7-8 and J is TRBJ1-1; D not resolved. The CDR3 spans 16 residues. Germline values: CDR1 SGHVS, CDR2 FQNEAQ. The CDR3 coding sequence is TGTGCCAGCAGCTTAGGAGGTTGGGCTTTGAATACTGAAGCTTTCTTT. Protein: CASSLGGWALNTEAFF.

The rearrangement links TRBV6-5 to TRBJ2-1; 9 bases line up with TRBD2. Per germline, CDR1 MNHEY and CDR2 SVGAGI. This CDR3 is 14 amino acids long. The J segment lost 9 bases and the V segment lost 4 bases, leaving 7 bases of the junction unmatched. The CDR3 sequence is CASSSLSGGGEQFF. The DNA for the CDR3 is TGTGCCAGCAGTTCCCTTAGCGGGGGAGGTGAGCAGTTCTTC.

The chain links TRBV10-1 to TRBJ2-3, with 8 positions matching TRBD2. Germline CDR1 and CDR2: WNHNN and SYGVQD (reference sequence). Trimming cost V 2 bases and J 9 bases; bases outside gene matches: 7. The CDR3 has 14 residues. The chain's CDR3 is CASSEASGLATQYF. The CDR3 region has the DNA TGCGCCAGCAGTGAGGCATCCGGACTAGCAACGCAGTATTTT.

This clone was found once. V and J are TRBV7-6 and TRBJ2-7; TRBD1 is a possible D gene (6 bases). Germline loops: CDR1 SGHVS, CDR2 FNYEAQ. CDR3 length: 14 amino acids. V dropped 5 bases and J dropped 5 bases, with 16 bases sitting between them. This CDR3 reads CASSRAGVGHEQYF. Written as DNA, the CDR3 is TGTGCCAGCAGCCGAGCAGGGGTCGGACACGAGCAGTACTTC.

This clone was seen just once. The chain employs TRBV3-1 (or the pseudogene TRBV3-2) and TRBJ1-1; D unclear. This CDR3 has 11 residues. The V and J ends lost 7 bases and 6 bases respectively, with 9 bases between them. Germline CDR1 LGHDT, CDR2 YNNKEL (reference sequence). CDR3 sequence: CASTGSAEAFF. CDR3 nucleotide sequence: TGTGCCAGCACCGGGTCGGCTGAAGCTTTCTTT.

The CDR3 nucleotides are TGTGCCAGCAGCATCCTCGATGAGCAGTTCTTC. Protein sequence: CASSILDEQFF. The chain employs TRBV14 and TRBJ2-1; no reliable D call. The length of the CDR3 is 11 residues. V was pared by 5 bases and J by 8 bases, with 7 bases between. Germline V CDR1 and CDR2: SGHDN, FVKESK.

The chain uses TRBV18 and TRBJ2-1; TRBD1 is a possible D gene (6 bases). This CDR3 is built from 14 residues. CDR1 and CDR2 (germline): KGHSH, LQKENI. V gave up 2 bases and J gave up 5 bases, with 10 bases separating them. In DNA, the CDR3 is TGTGCCAGCTCACCAAAGGGGGTTCACAATGAGCAGTTCTTC. Its protein is CASSPKGVHNEQFF.

This chain joins TRBV5-1 and TRBJ1-4; TRBD1 might be the D (5 bases). Germline CDR1 reads SGHRS; CDR2 reads YFSETQ. V was shortened by 2 bases and J by 7 bases, with 18 bases between the two germline ends. This CDR3 is 16 amino acids long. The chain's CDR3 is CASSLNIFGHGEKLFF. CDR3 sequence (DNA): TGCGCCAGCAGCTTAAATATCTTTGGACATGGTGAAAAACTGTTTTTT. Based on the CDR3 plus reference TRBV5-1 and TRBJ1-4, the full variable domain is KAGVTQTPRYLIKTRGQQVTLSCSPISGHRSVSWYQQTPGQGLQFLFEYFSETQRNKGNFPGRFSGRQFSNSRSEMNVSTLELGDSALYLCASSLNIFGHGEKLFFGSGTQLSVL.

The V and J genes are TRBV29-1 and TRBJ1-2; D uncertain. Germline lookup yields CDR1 SQVTM and CDR2 ANQGSEA. CDR3 length: 12 amino acids. The ends were cut back, 7 bases at V and 6 bases at J, with 15 bases in the middle. The CDR3 nucleotides read TGCAGCGAAGGCTTGGAGGTAGATGGCTACACCTTC. This encodes CSEGLEVDGYTF.

The V call is TRBV5-1, the J call TRBJ1-1; tentatively, D is TRBD1 (5 bases). The CDR3 spans 14 residues. Germline assignment: CDR1 SGHRS and CDR2 YFSETQ. The V end lost 0 bases, the J end lost 6 bases, and 12 bases lay between the germline ends. The CDR3 coding sequence is TGCGCCAGCAGCTTGGGGGGCCGGGGGGCTGAAGCTTTCTTT. Residues: CASSLGGRGAEAFF. Full variable domain (outside the CDR3, taken from reference TRBV5-1 and TRBJ1-1): KAGVTQTPRYLIKTRGQQVTLSCSPISGHRSVSWYQQTPGQGLQFLFEYFSETQRNKGNFPGRFSGRQFSNSRSEMNVSTLELGDSALYLCASSLGGRGAEAFFGQGTRLTVV.

The V gene is TRBV7-2, the J gene TRBJ1-4; TRBD1 matches at 8 bases. The trim removed 1 base at V and 4 bases at J, leaving 14 bases unmatched. The germline gives CDR1 SGHTA, CDR2 FQGNSA. The CDR3 runs 19 residues. The CDR3 region has the DNA TGTGCCAGCAGCTTAGTTCCAGGGGGCTCCTTACCCGGTAATGAAAAACTGTTTTTT. Amino acids: CASSLVPGGSLPGNEKLFF.

This clone was found a few times. The genes are TRBV29-1 and TRBJ1-2; tentative D call: TRBD1 (6 bases). Germline assignment: CDR1 SQVTM and CDR2 ANQGSEA. This CDR3 comprises 11 residues. Between the trimmed V and J ends, which lost 4 bases and 10 bases, there was a span of 13 bases. Written as DNA, the CDR3 is TGCAGCGTTGCCGTGACAGGCTACTACACCTTC. Translation: CSVAVTGYYTF.

The chain has TRBV18 and TRBJ1-6; D is possibly TRBD1 (5 bases). The CDR3 consists of 16 residues. Germline values: CDR1 KGHSH, CDR2 LQKENI. The germline V and J ends were trimmed by 5 bases and 7 bases, with 18 bases remaining between them. As DNA, the CDR3 is TGTGCCAGCTCATCACAGGATCCGCTTGTGAATTCACCCCTCCACTTT. This translates into CASSSQDPLVNSPLHF. The complete variable domain, with remaining parts taken from reference TRBV18 and TRBJ1-6, reads NAGVMQNPRHLVRRRGQEARLRCSPMKGHSHVYWYRQLPEEGLKFMVYLQKENIIDESGMPKERFSAEFPKEGPSILRIQQVVRGDSAAYFCASSSQDPLVNSPLHFGNGTRLTVT.

V gene TRBV24-1 combines with J gene TRBJ2-3; 9 bases map to TRBD2. CDR1 and CDR2 (germline): KGHDR, SFDVKD. Trimming at V came to 4 bases and at J to 5 bases, leaving 12 bases not matched to a gene. The CDR3 covers 17 residues. The CDR3 nucleotides are TGTGCCACCAGTGACCGAATTCCGGGACTAGCAGGAGATACGCAGTATTTT. It translates to CATSDRIPGLAGDTQYF.

The chain joins TRBV10-2 to TRBJ2-7; maybe TRBD1 (6 bases). The CDR3 runs 14 residues. Germline-derived CDR1 and CDR2 are WSHSY and SAAADI. Trimming shortened V by 8 bases and J by 2 bases, and 16 bases separated the two germline ends. CDR3 region: CASRPGQGTYEQYF. The CDR3 coding sequence is TGCGCCAGCCGGCCTGGGCAGGGGACCTACGAGCAGTACTTC.

V and J are TRBV12-3 or TRBV12-4 and TRBJ2-7; D unclear. CDR3 length equals 12 residues. V lost 0 bases and J 4 bases, leaving 4 bases between the germline ends. Here the CDR3 reads CASSLAKYEQYF. Here the CDR3 DNA reads TGTGCCAGCAGTTTAGCCAAATACGAGCAGTACTTC.